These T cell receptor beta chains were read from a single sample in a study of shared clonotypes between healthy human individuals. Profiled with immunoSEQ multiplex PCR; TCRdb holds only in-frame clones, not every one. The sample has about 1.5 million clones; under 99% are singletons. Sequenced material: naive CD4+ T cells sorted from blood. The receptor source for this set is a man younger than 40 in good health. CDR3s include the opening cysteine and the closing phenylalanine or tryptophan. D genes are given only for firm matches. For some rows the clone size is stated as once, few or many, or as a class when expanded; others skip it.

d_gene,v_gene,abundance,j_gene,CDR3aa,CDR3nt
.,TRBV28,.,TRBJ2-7,CASTPHRSGAGSYEQYF,TGTGCCAGCACCCCACACCGGTCGGGGGCCGGCTCCTACGAGCAGTACTTC
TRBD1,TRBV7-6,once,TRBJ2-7,CASSLADRDYEQYF,TGTGCCAGCAGCTTAGCGGACAGGGACTACGAGCAGTACTTC
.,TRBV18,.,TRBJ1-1,CASSPRQGAGDTEAFF,TGTGCCAGCTCACCACGTCAAGGGGCTGGGGACACTGAAGCTTTCTTT
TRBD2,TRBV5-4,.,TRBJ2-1,CASSPPTGTSGYNEQFF,TGTGCCAGCAGCCCACCAACCGGGACTAGCGGCTACAATGAGCAGTTCTTC
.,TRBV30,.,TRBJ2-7,CAWTLRGSSYEQYF,TGTGCCTGGACCCTACGGGGGAGCTCCTACGAGCAGTACTTC
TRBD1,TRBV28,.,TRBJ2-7,CASSLVGTAYEQYF,TGTGCCAGCAGTTTAGTTGGGACAGCCTACGAGCAGTACTTC
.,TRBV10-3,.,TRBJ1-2,CAIRGDGYTF,TGTGCCATCAGGGGTGATGGCTACACCTTC
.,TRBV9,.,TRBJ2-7,CASSVDPGYEQYF,TGTGCCAGCAGCGTAGACCCCGGCTACGAGCAGTACTTC
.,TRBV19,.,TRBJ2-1,CASSRTDNEQFF,TGTGCCAGTAGCCGGACTGACAATGAGCAGTTCTTC
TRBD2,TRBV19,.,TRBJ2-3,CASSISSGTADTQYF,TGTGCCAGTAGTATATCTAGCGGGACGGCAGATACGCAGTATTTT
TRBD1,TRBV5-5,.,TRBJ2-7,CASSLAGTGGDYEQYF,TGTGCCAGCAGCTTGGCCGGGACAGGGGGGGACTACGAGCAGTACTTC
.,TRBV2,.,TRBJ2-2,CASSERAERTGELFF,TGTGCCAGCAGTGAAAGGGCGGAGAGGACCGGGGAGCTGTTTTTT
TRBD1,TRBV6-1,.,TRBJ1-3,CASSAADRGYYTIYF,TGTGCCAGCAGTGCGGCCGACAGGGGGTATTACACCATATATTTT
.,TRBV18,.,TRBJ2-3,CASSPSLDTQYF,TGTGCCAGCTCCCCCTCATTGGATACGCAGTATTTT
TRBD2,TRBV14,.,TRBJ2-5,CASSQNPGLGRSKTQYF,TGTGCCAGCAGCCAAAATCCGGGACTAGGGCGGTCGAAGACCCAGTACTTC
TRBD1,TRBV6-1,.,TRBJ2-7,CASSEYWTGSYEQYF,TGTGCCAGCAGTGAATATTGGACAGGGAGTTACGAGCAGTACTTC
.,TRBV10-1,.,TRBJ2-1,CASSPYNEQFF,TGCGCCAGCAGTCCCTACAATGAGCAGTTCTTC
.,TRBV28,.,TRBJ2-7,CASSGRRSYEQYF,TGTGCCAGCAGTGGCAGAAGGTCCTACGAGCAGTACTTC
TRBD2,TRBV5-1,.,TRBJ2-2,CASSPTIAGDTGELFF,TGCGCCAGCAGCCCCACCATAGCGGGAGACACCGGGGAGCTGTTTTTT
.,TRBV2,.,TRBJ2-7,CASSERGAVVNEQYF,TGTGCCAGCAGTGAGCGGGGAGCTGTGGTCAACGAGCAGTACTTC
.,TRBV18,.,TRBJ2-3,CASSGSMRTDTQYF,TGTGCCAGCTCCGGGAGTATGAGGACAGATACGCAGTATTTT
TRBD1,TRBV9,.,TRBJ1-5,CASSVQGGGNQPQHF,TGTGCCAGCAGCGTACAAGGGGGCGGCAATCAGCCCCAGCATTTT
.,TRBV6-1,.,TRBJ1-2,CASSETGYGYTF,TGTGCCAGCAGTGAGACAGGATATGGCTACACCTTC
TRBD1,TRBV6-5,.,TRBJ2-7,CASSYTGQGTYEQYF,TGTGCCAGCAGTTATACGGGACAGGGGACCTACGAGCAGTACTTC
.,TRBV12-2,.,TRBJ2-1,CASRQETSGKSDEQFF,TGTGCAAGTCGCCAAGAGACTAGCGGGAAGTCGGATGAGCAGTTCTTC
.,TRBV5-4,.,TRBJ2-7,CASSSPGSNSYEQYF,TGTGCCAGCAGCTCCCCCGGGAGCAACTCCTACGAGCAGTACTTC
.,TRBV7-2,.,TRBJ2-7,CASSPIAPYEQYF,TGTGCCAGCAGCCCCATAGCGCCCTACGAGCAGTACTTC
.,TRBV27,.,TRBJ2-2,CASSPRRLGGELFF,TGTGCCAGCAGTCCTCGGAGGCTGGGGGGGGAGCTGTTTTTT
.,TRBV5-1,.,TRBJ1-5,CASSLGENQPQHF,TGCGCCAGCAGCTTGGGGGAAAACCAGCCCCAGCATTTT
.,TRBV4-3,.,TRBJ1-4,CASSQDSLIDEKLFF,TGCGCCAGCAGCCAAGATTCCCTTATTGATGAAAAACTGTTTTTT
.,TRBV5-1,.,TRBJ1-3,CASSLLAGVSSGNTIYF,TGCGCCAGCAGCCTCTTGGCGGGCGTGAGCTCTGGAAACACCATATATTTT
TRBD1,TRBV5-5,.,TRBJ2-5,CASSSGGTASGLETQYF,TGTGCCAGCAGCTCGGGTGGGACAGCGAGTGGGTTGGAGACCCAGTACTTC
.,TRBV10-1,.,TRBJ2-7,CASSESEGNSYEQYF,TGCGCCAGCAGTGAGTCGGAGGGGAACTCCTACGAGCAGTACTTC
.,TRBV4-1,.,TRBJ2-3,CASSQERTGSTDTQYF,TGCGCCAGCAGCCAAGAACGAACGGGGAGCACAGATACGCAGTATTTT
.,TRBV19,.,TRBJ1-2,CASKIAAGYTF,TGTGCCAGTAAAATCGCGGCGGGCTACACCTTC
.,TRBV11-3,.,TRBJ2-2,CASSLSSGDLARNTGELFF,TGTGCCAGCAGCTTAAGTAGTGGGGACTTAGCGAGGAACACCGGGGAGCTGTTTTTT
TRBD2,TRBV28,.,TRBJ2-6,CASRTGLADSGANVLTF,TGTGCCAGCAGAACGGGACTAGCGGACTCTGGGGCCAACGTCCTGACTTTC
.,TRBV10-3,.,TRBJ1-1,CAISGGSTEAFF,TGTGCCATCAGTGGGGGGAGCACTGAAGCTTTCTTT
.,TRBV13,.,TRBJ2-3,CASSLGRTDTQYF,TGTGCCAGCAGCTTAGGCCGTACAGATACGCAGTATTTT
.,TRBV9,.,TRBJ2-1,CASSVGGGARSEQFF,TGTGCCAGCAGCGTAGGAGGAGGGGCCCGGTCTGAGCAGTTCTTC
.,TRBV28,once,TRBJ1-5,CASSSISGMGNQPQHF,TGTGCCAGCAGTTCAATTTCAGGGATGGGCAATCAGCCCCAGCATTTT
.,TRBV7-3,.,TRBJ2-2,CASSSGTPTGELFF,TGTGCCAGCAGCTCCGGGACTCCGACCGGGGAGCTGTTTTTT
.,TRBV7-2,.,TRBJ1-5,CASSPQSNQPQHF,TGTGCCAGCAGCCCGCAGAGCAATCAGCCCCAGCATTTT